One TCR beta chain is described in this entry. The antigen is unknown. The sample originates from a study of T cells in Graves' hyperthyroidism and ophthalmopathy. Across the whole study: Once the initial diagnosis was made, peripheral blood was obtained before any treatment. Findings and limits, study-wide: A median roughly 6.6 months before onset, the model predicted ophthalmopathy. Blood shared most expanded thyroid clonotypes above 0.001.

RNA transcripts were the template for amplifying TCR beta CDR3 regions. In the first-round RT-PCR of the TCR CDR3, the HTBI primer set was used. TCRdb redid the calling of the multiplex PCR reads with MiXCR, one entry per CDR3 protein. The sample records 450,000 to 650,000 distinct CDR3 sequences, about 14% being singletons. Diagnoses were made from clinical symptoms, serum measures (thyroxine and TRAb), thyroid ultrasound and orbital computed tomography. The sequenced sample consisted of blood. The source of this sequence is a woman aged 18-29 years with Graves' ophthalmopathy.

As DNA, the CDR3 is TGTGCCAGCACTCCATACCTAGGGGCTGTAACTGAAGCTTTCTTT. It codes for CASTPYLGAVTEAFF. The chain carries TRBV6-1 and TRBJ1-1, with D possibly TRBD1 on 5 matching bases. The germline V and J ends were trimmed by 7 bases and 5 bases, with 20 bases remaining between them. Germline V gene sequence: CDR1 MNHNS, CDR2 SASEGT. This CDR3 spans 15 amino acids.